A single sample is the source of the 12 T cell receptor beta chains below, sequenced in a study of T cells in Graves' hyperthyroidism and ophthalmopathy. Regions amplified from RNA transcripts were the TCR beta CDR3 regions. The study used the HTBI primer set for a first-round RT-PCR of the TCR CDR3. TCRdb itself ran the multiplex PCR reads through MiXCR, one entry per CDR3 protein. This sample carries about 400,000 distinct CDR3 sequences, 13% to 15% of them seen once, and the ten largest clones take around a fifth. The material sequenced was blood. The receptors were sampled from a woman younger than 45 with Graves' ophthalmopathy.

This clonotype appeared many times. The genes are TRBV11-2 and TRBJ1-1; no firm D call. The V and J ends lost 4 bases and 1 base respectively, with 16 bases between them. This CDR3 comprises 16 residues. Germline CDR1 SGHAT, CDR2 FQNNGV. The CDR3 DNA follows: TGTGCCAGCAGCTCAGGACGGTACTCGGGGAACACTGAAGCTTTCTTT. Its protein is CASSSGRYSGNTEAFF.

The V gene is TRBV29-1, the J gene TRBJ2-3, with TRBD2 matching 9 bases. With 4 bases clipped from V and 0 bases from J, the junction kept 8 bases outside the gene matches. CDR1 and CDR2 from the germline V gene are SQVTM and ANQGSEA. There are 16 residues in the CDR3. The CDR3 protein is CSVAGGGARSTDTQYF. In nucleotides, the CDR3 is TGCAGCGTTGCCGGCGGGGGGGCCCGAAGCACAGATACGCAGTATTTT.

Regarding this clonotype: With a much larger clone just one base away, this may be a read error. V and J are TRBV7-2 and TRBJ2-7; TRBD2 might be the D (5 bases). The CDR3 is made up of 14 amino acids. The V gene's germline CDR1 is SGHTA and CDR2 FQGNSA. V was clipped by 8 bases and J by 2 bases, with 16 bases between them. For the CDR3, the DNA is TGTGCCAGCTCCCCAGTGAGGGCCCCCTACGAGCAGTACTTC. It encodes CASSPVRAPYEQYF. Filled out from reference TRBV7-2 and TRBJ2-7, the complete variable domain reads GAGVSQSPSNKVTEKGKDVELRCDPISGHTALYWYRQSLGQGLEFLIYFQGNSAPDKSGLPSDRFSAERTGGSVSTLTIQRTQQEDSAVYLCASSPVRAPYEQYFGPGTRLTVT.

DNA for the CDR3: TGCAGTGCTAGAGGGGGCGGGGGCCACGATAACGGTGAGCAGTTCTTC. It yields the protein CSARGGGGHDNGEQFF. The V gene is TRBV20-1, the J gene TRBJ2-1, with D perhaps matching TRBD2 (7 bases). With 1 base removed from V and 9 bases from J, the gap between germline ends came to 22 bases. Germline V CDR1 and CDR2: DFQATT, SNEGSKA (reference sequence). CDR3 length: 16 residues.

This clonotype was seen ten or more times. This rearrangement joins TRBV10-2 to TRBJ2-7; 11 bases map to TRBD2. CDR1 WSHSY and CDR2 SAAADI come from the germline V gene. The CDR3 covers 15 residues. The trim removed 6 bases at V and 3 bases at J, leaving 7 bases unmatched. CDR3 DNA: TGCGCCAGCAGAACCTCCGGGACTAGCGGCTACGAGCAGTACTTC. Translation: CASRTSGTSGYEQYF.

This clonotype appeared many times. The chain has TRBV7-9 and TRBJ2-7; TRBD1 might be the D (6 bases). The CDR3 is made up of 16 amino acids. Germline lookup yields CDR1 SEHNR and CDR2 FQNEAQ (reference sequence). Trimming took off 5 bases at V and 3 bases at J, with 20 bases between the two ends. CDR3 sequence (DNA): TGTGCCAGCAGCCCCCCTCCGAAACAGGGTAACTACGAGCAGTACTTC. Its protein is CASSPPPKQGNYEQYF. The full variable domain, with the rest looked up from reference TRBV7-9 and TRBJ2-7, is DTGVSQNPRHKITKRGQNVTFRCDPISEHNRLYWYRQTLGQGPEFLTYFQNEAQLEKSRLLSDRFSAERPKGSFSTLEIQRTEQGDSAMYLCASSPPPKQGNYEQYFGPGTRLTVT.

This clonotype occurred many times. The V call is TRBV7-9, the J call TRBJ1-6; 8 bases are a match to TRBD1. V shed 4 bases and J 1 base; nucleotides not matched to a gene: 6. There are 17 residues in the CDR3. Germline lookup yields CDR1 SEHNR and CDR2 FQNEAQ (reference sequence). CDR3 DNA: TGTGCCAGCAGCTCACCAAACAGGGGGTCCTATAATTCACCCCTCCACTTT. Amino acids: CASSSPNRGSYNSPLHF.

This clonotype was observed many times. The V and J genes are TRBV28 and TRBJ1-1, with no clear D. The V and J ends lost 6 bases and 2 bases respectively, with 13 bases between them. The germline gives CDR1 MDHEN, CDR2 SYDVKM. This CDR3 spans 14 amino acids. The CDR3 sequence is CASRTLLGNTEAFF. The DNA for the CDR3 is TGTGCCAGCAGGACCCTCCTGGGTAACACTGAAGCTTTCTTT.

This chain uses TRBV29-1 with TRBJ1-2; 7 bases align to TRBD1. The CDR3 length is 15 residues. CDR1 SQVTM and CDR2 ANQGSEA come from the germline V gene. V was clipped by 6 bases and J by 2 bases; unmatched bases: 12. The DNA for the CDR3 is TGCAGCGTAACAAACGGGGGACAGTTAAACTATGGCTACACCTTC. This gives the protein CSVTNGGQLNYGYTF.

The sample holds many counts of this clonotype. This chain connects TRBV20-1 to TRBJ2-2, with D perhaps TRBD2 (5 bases). The CDR3 has 14 amino acids. CDR1 DFQATT and CDR2 SNEGSKA come from the germline V gene (reference sequence). V dropped 3 bases and J dropped 6 bases, with 14 bases sitting between them. The CDR3 nucleotides read TGCAGTGCTAGTCAAGCGGAACACGCCGGGGAGCTGTTTTTT. Translated, it gives CSASQAEHAGELFF.

This clonotype was seen at least ten times. The chain carries TRBV12-3 or TRBV12-4 and TRBJ2-5; no reliable D call. With 5 bases removed from V and 9 bases from J, the gap between germline ends came to 16 bases. The CDR3 covers 13 residues. The CDR3 here is CASSPGPAVAQYF. CDR3 DNA sequence: TGTGCCAGCAGTCCGGGCCCCGCCGTGGCCCAGTACTTC.

This clonotype occurred once. The chain recombines TRBV30 with TRBJ1-1, with 7 positions matching TRBD1. The CDR3 runs 13 residues. The V gene's germline CDR1 is GTSNPN and CDR2 SVGIG (reference sequence). The V and J ends lost 1 base and 3 bases, in that order; junction bases with no gene match: 2. CDR3: CAWSGQGYTEAFF. As DNA, the CDR3 is TGTGCCTGGAGTGGACAGGGCTACACTGAAGCTTTCTTT.